This TCR beta chain was profiled in a study of shared clonotypes between healthy human individuals. General study results and limits: Clonotypes not shared had lower generation probabilities than those common to all four donors.

Trimming left V 0 bases short and J 4 bases short, with 9 bases between. The CDR3 covers 15 residues. Germline CDR1 is SGHDN and CDR2 is FVKESK. Researchers ran the assay at a deep level. Clones were read by immunoSEQ multiplex PCR, and TCRdb kept only the in-frame ones, dropping some. Among under 1,900,000 clones listed, around 98.5% were seen once. For this clone: Its antigen is as yet unknown.

Adult donors, all healthy and HIV-negative, had no recent acute infections or vaccinations. Sequenced material: naive CD4+ T cells sorted from blood. Subset given: CD45RA+ positively selected. The TCR sequence derives from a young man in good health. V and J are TRBV14 and TRBJ1-4; D gene ambiguous. CDR3 nucleotide sequence: TGTGCCAGCAGCCAAGAGAGGGCTATTAATGAAAAACTGTTTTTT. Amino acids: CASSQERAINEKLFF.